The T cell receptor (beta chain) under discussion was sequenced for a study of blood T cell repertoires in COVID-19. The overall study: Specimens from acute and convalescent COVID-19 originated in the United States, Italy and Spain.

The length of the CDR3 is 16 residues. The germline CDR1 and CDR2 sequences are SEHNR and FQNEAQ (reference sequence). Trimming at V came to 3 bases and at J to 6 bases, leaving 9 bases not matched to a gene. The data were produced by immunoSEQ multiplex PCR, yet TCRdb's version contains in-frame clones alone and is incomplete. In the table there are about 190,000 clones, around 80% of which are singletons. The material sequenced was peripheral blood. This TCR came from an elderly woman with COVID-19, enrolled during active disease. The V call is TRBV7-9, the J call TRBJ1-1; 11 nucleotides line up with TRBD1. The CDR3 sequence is CASSFWAGQGEAEAFF. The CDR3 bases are TGTGCCAGCAGCTTTTGGGCGGGACAGGGGGAGGCTGAAGCTTTCTTT.